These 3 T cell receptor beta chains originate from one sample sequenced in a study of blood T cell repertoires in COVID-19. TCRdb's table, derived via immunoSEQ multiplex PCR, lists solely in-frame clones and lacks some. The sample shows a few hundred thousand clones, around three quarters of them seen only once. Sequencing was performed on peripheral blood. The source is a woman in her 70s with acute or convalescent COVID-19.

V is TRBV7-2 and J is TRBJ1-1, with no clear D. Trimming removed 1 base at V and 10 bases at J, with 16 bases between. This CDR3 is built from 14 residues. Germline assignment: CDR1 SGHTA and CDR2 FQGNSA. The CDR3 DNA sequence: TGTGCCAGCAGCTTAGTGATTGGAGTCGGCGGAGCTTTCTTT. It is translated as CASSLVIGVGGAFF.

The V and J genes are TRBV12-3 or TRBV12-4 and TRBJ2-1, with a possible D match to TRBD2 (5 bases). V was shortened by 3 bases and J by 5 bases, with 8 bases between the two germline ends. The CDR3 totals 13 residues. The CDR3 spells CASSFSEDNEQFF. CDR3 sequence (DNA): TGTGCCAGCAGTTTTTCGGAGGACAATGAGCAGTTCTTC.

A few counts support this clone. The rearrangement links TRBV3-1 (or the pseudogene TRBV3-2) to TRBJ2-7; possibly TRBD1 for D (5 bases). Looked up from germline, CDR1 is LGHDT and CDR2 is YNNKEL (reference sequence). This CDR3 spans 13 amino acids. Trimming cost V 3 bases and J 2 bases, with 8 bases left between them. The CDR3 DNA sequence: TGTGCCAGCAGCCATGACAGTACCTACGAGCAGTACTTC. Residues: CASSHDSTYEQYF.